The 15 T cell receptor beta chains below were found in one sample sequenced in a study of T cell responses to AZD1222 COVID-19 vaccine. Clones were read by immunoSEQ multiplex PCR, and TCRdb kept only the in-frame ones, dropping some. The data hold under 95,000 clones, with around 89% observed a single time. The specimen comprised peripheral blood, sampled on day 0 of AZD1222 vaccination. The receptor source for this set is an adult in good health.

This chain connects TRBV4-3 to TRBJ2-2; D is possibly TRBD1 or TRBD2 (5 bases each). Germline CDR1 is LGHNA and CDR2 is YSLEER. The CDR3 contains 15 residues. V lost 0 bases to trimming and J lost 6 bases, with 11 bases between them. This CDR3 is CASSQESGTAGELFF. The CDR3 bases are TGCGCCAGCAGCCAAGAGTCGGGGACGGCCGGGGAGCTGTTTTTT.

A single count supports this clone. The CDR3 nucleotides are TGTGCCAGCAGCCCTCGCTTAGCGGGGGGGCTCGATGAGCAGTTCTTC. This gives the protein CASSPRLAGGLDEQFF. The chain links TRBV7-2 to TRBJ2-1, with 11 bases lining up with TRBD2. CDR1 is SGHTA, CDR2 FQGNSA, per germline. The CDR3 runs to 16 residues. Losses at the gene ends were 5 bases for V and 8 bases for J; bases not matched to a gene: 11.

The gene calls are TRBV6-5 and TRBJ2-1; 8 bases are shared with TRBD2. Germline V CDR1 and CDR2: MNHEY, SVGAGI. CDR3 length equals 15 residues. V shed 5 bases and J 2 bases; nucleotides not matched to a gene: 5. CDR3 nucleotide sequence: TGTGCCAGCAGTACCTATAGCGGGGCCTACAATGAGCAGTTCTTC. Its protein is CASSTYSGAYNEQFF.

The genes are TRBV5-4 and TRBJ1-6; 8 bases are a match to TRBD1. The length of the CDR3 is 16 residues. V dropped 0 bases and J dropped 9; count of bases not matched to a gene: 8. Germline CDR1 reads SGHNT; CDR2 reads YYREEE (reference sequence). The chain's CDR3 is CASSLGIQGGGSPLHF. CDR3 nucleotides: TGTGCCAGCAGCTTGGGGATACAGGGGGGAGGTTCACCCCTCCACTTT.

The chain carries TRBV6-5 and TRBJ2-1; 10 bases are shared with TRBD2. Germline loops: CDR1 MNHEY, CDR2 SVGAGI. This CDR3 region has 15 residues. The J segment lost 8 bases and the V segment lost 5 bases, leaving 9 bases of the junction unmatched. The CDR3, as DNA: TGTGCCAGCAGTCGGGAGCGGGGGGGCCGCTATGAGCAGTTCTTC. Translation gives CASSRERGGRYEQFF.

Worth noting for this clone: Compared with germline, one end of the junction differs, possibly owing to a read error. CDR3 loop: CASSLSRTAFYGYTF. The CDR3 DNA reads as TGTGCCAGCAGTCTATCCCGGACAGCCTTTTATGGCTACACCTTC. This chain connects TRBV27 to TRBJ1-2, with D perhaps matching TRBD1 (6 bases). Germline V gene sequence: CDR1 MNHEY, CDR2 SMNVEV (reference sequence). The CDR3 loop spans 15 amino acids.

The rearrangement joins TRBV7-9 to TRBJ1-2; TRBD1 is a possible D gene (6 bases). The germline V gene encodes CDR1 SEHNR and CDR2 FQNEAQ (reference sequence). V lost 5 bases, J lost 8 bases, and 12 bases lay in between. The length of the CDR3 is 12 residues. The CDR3 nucleotides are TGTGCCAGCAGCCAGGGGTCCGGCGGCTACACCTTC. This translates into CASSQGSGGYTF.

The rearrangement joins TRBV7-2 to TRBJ1-2, with D possibly matching TRBD1 (6 bases). The germline V gene has CDR1 SGHTA and CDR2 FQGNSA. V lost 5 bases and J 0 bases, leaving 25 bases between the germline ends. The CDR3 extends over 19 amino acids. In DNA form, the CDR3 reads TGTGCCAGCAGCCCTCAGGGGTTGGGGGCGGGTTCTGCTAACTATGGCTACACCTTC. This sequence encodes CASSPQGLGAGSANYGYTF. Using reference TRBV7-2 and TRBJ1-2 for the parts outside the CDR3, the full variable domain is GAGVSQSPSNKVTEKGKDVELRCDPISGHTALYWYRQSLGQGLEFLIYFQGNSAPDKSGLPSDRFSAERTGGSVSTLTIQRTQQEDSAVYLCASSPQGLGAGSANYGYTFGSGTRLTVV.

CDR3 protein: CASSLDRYGYTF. CDR3 in DNA: TGTGCCAGCAGCTTGGACCGCTATGGCTACACCTTC. V usage is TRBV5-4 and J usage is TRBJ1-2; D not certain. Trimming took 0 bases from V and 4 from J, leaving 4 bases between them. Germline assignment: CDR1 SGHNT and CDR2 YYREEE (reference sequence). This CDR3 comprises 12 residues.

V and J are TRBV27 and TRBJ1-1; D ambiguous. The CDR3 is 15 residues long. V dropped 4 bases and J dropped 1 base, with 13 bases sitting between them. The germline V gene encodes CDR1 MNHEY and CDR2 SMNVEV (reference sequence). This CDR3 is CASSSLLPGNTEAFF. As DNA, the CDR3 is TGTGCCAGCAGTTCCCTCCTCCCGGGGAACACTGAAGCTTTCTTT.

This clone showed up just a few times. V and J are TRBV6-2 or TRBV6-3 and TRBJ2-7, with 7 bases lining up with TRBD2. The CDR3 loop spans 14 amino acids. Germline values: CDR1 MNHEY, CDR2 SVGEGT. The junction had 12 bases not matched to a gene; V was cut back by 6 bases and J by 7 bases. The CDR3 loop reads CASRPGLPGGEQYF. CDR3 bases: TGTGCCAGCAGGCCTGGACTACCCGGGGGGGAGCAGTACTTC.

The chain has TRBV4-2 and TRBJ1-1, with D perhaps TRBD1 (5 bases). CDR1 is LGHNA, CDR2 YNFKEQ, per germline. The CDR3 totals 16 residues. Trimming removed 0 bases from V and 3 bases from J, with 14 bases in between. The CDR3 DNA reads TGTGCCAGCAGCCAAGATGGAGGAGGGACTTACACTGAAGCTTTCTTT. Translating it yields CASSQDGGGTYTEAFF.

V usage is TRBV7-9 and J usage is TRBJ1-2; a weak D match, TRBD1 (5 bases). The V gene's germline CDR1 is SEHNR and CDR2 FQNEAQ (reference sequence). This CDR3 has 15 residues. V was cut by 5 bases and J by 8 bases, with 21 bases left in between. The CDR3 DNA follows: TGTGCCAGCAGCCCTCGGGACGGAATCGTAGAGGGCTACACCTTC. Amino acid sequence: CASSPRDGIVEGYTF. Filled out from reference TRBV7-9 and TRBJ1-2, the complete variable domain reads DTGVSQNPRHKITKRGQNVTFRCDPISEHNRLYWYRQTLGQGPEFLTYFQNEAQLEKSRLLSDRFSAERPKGSFSTLEIQRTEQGDSAMYLCASSPRDGIVEGYTFGSGTRLTVV.

This sequence joins TRBV5-1 and TRBJ1-2; 11 nucleotides line up with TRBD1. Germline lookup yields CDR1 SGHRS and CDR2 YFSETQ. Trimming cost V 4 bases and J 4 bases; bases outside gene matches: 15. The length of the CDR3 is 18 residues. CDR3 in DNA: TGCGCCAGCAGCCCTGGACAGGGGGCGTTGTTATTTAGCTATGGCTACACCTTC. This gives the protein CASSPGQGALLFSYGYTF.

V and J are TRBV19 and TRBJ2-1, with D maybe TRBD1 (6 bases). The CDR3 totals 18 residues. Trimming removed 10 bases at V and 6 bases at J, with 31 bases between. The germline CDR1 and CDR2 sequences are LNHDA and SQIVND (reference sequence). CDR3 in DNA: TGTGCCACCATGACAGGTGCAGGGATACTTTCCCGGGCCAATGAGCAGTTCTTC. Protein sequence: CATMTGAGILSRANEQFF.